This TCR beta chain appears in the sequencing data of a study of blood T cell repertoires in COVID-19. TCRdb's table, derived via immunoSEQ multiplex PCR, lists solely in-frame clones and lacks some. The table lists fewer than 350,000 clones, 80% to 95% of them singletons. The CDR3 sequence is 15 residues long. The V gene's germline CDR1 is SGDLS and CDR2 YYNGEE. Trimming shortened V by 3 bases and J by 1 base, and 10 bases separated the two germline ends. The TCR sequence derives from a man aged 40-49 years who had been exposed to COVID-19. Material: PBMCs or T cells enriched from blood (not recorded which). The chain recombines TRBV9 with TRBJ2-2; tentatively, D is TRBD2 (6 bases). The CDR3 nucleotides read TGTGCCAGCAGCGGGAGGGACCAGAACACCGGGGAGCTGTTTTTT. Amino acid sequence: CASSGRDQNTGELFF. The full variable domain, rest sourced from reference TRBV9 and TRBJ2-2, is DSGVTQTPKHLITATGQRVTLRCSPRSGDLSVYWYQQSLDQGLQFLIQYYNGEERAKGNILERFSAQQFPDLHSELNLSSLELGDSALYFCASSGRDQNTGELFFGEGSRLTVL.